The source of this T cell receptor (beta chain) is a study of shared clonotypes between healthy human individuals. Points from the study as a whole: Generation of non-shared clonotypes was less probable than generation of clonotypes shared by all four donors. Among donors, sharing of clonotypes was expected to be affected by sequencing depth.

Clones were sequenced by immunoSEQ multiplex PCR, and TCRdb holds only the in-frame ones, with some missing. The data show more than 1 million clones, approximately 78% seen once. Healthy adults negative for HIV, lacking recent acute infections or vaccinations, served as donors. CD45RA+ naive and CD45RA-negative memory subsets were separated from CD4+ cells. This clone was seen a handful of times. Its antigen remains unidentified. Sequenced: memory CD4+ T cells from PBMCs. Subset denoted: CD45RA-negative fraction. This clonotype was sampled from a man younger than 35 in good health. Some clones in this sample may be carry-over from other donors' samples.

The CDR3 DNA is TGCGCCAGCAGCTTGACCGGGCAGGGAACTAATGAAAAACTGTTTTTT. It encodes CASSLTGQGTNEKLFF. This sequence joins TRBV5-1 and TRBJ1-4; TRBD1 is a possible D gene (5 bases). The germline V gene has CDR1 SGHRS and CDR2 YFSETQ. Trimming cost V 1 base and J 1 base, with 11 bases left between them. This CDR3 spans 16 amino acids.